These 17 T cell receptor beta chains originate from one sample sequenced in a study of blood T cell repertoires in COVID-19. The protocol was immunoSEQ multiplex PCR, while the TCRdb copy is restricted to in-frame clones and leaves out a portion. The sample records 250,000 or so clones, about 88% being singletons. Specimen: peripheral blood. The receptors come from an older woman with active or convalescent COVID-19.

CDR3 bases: TGTGCCAGCAGCTTAGGAGACAACGCCTTTGCGGCTTTCTTT. It translates to CASSLGDNAFAAFF. The chain couples TRBV11-1 to TRBJ1-1; D remains ambiguous. Per the germline V gene, CDR1 is SGHAT and CDR2 is FQDESV (reference sequence). V gave up 1 base and J gave up 11 bases, with 17 bases separating them. The CDR3 is 14 residues long.

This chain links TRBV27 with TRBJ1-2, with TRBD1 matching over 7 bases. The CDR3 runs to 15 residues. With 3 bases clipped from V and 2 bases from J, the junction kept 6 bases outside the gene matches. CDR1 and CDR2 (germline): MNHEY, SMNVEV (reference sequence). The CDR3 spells CASSLGWTGNYGYTF. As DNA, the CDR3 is TGTGCCAGCAGTTTGGGGTGGACAGGCAACTATGGCTACACCTTC.

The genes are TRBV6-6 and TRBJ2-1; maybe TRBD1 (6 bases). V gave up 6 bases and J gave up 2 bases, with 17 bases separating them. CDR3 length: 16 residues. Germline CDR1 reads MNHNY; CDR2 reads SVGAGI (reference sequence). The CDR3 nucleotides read TGTGCCAGCAGCACCCCCCAGGGGCGCACCTACAATGAGCAGTTCTTC. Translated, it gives CASSTPQGRTYNEQFF.

CDR3: CASSIRTGTTYEQYF. CDR3 nucleotide sequence: TGTGCCAGTAGTATTCGGACAGGAACCACCTACGAGCAGTACTTC. V is TRBV19 and J is TRBJ2-7, with TRBD1 identical over 7 bases. Trimming cost V 3 bases and J 2 bases; bases outside gene matches: 7. The CDR3 extends over 15 amino acids. Germline V CDR1 and CDR2: LNHDA, SQIVND (reference sequence).

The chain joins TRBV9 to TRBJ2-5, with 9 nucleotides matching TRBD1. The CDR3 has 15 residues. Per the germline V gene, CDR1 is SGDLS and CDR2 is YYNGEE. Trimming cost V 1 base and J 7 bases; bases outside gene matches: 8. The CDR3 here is CASSVTPDRGGTQYF. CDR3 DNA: TGTGCCAGCAGCGTAACGCCGGACAGGGGAGGGACCCAGTACTTC.

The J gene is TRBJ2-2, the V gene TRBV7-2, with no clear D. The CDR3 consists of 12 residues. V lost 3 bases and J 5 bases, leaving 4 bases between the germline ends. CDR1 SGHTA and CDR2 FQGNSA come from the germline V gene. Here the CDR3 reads CASSFSTGELFF. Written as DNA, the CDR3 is TGTGCCAGCAGCTTTTCTACCGGGGAGCTGTTTTTT.

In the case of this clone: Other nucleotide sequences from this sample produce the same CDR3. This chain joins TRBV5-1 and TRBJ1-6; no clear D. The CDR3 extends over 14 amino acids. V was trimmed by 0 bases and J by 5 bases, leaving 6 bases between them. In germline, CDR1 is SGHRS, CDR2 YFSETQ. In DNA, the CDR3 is TGCGCCAGCAGCTTGGGCCGGGATAATTCACCCCTCCACTTT. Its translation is CASSLGRDNSPLHF.

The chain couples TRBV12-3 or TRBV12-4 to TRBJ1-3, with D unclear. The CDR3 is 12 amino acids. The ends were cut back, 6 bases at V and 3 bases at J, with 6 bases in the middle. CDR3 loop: CASSPGGNTIYF. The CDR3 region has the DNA TGTGCCAGCAGCCCCGGTGGAAACACCATATATTTT.

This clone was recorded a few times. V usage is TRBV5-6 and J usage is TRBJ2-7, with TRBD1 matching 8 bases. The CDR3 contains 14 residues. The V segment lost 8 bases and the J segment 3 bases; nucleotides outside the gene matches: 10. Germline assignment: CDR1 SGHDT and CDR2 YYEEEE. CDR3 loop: CASRQGPWNYEQYF. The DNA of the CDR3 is TGTGCCAGTCGACAGGGGCCCTGGAACTACGAGCAGTACTTC. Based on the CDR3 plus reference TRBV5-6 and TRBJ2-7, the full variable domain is DAGVTQSPTHLIKTRGQQVTLRCSPKSGHDTVSWYQQALGQGPQFIFQYYEEEERQRGNFPDRFSGHQFPNYSSELNVNALLLGDSALYLCASRQGPWNYEQYFGPGTRLTVT.

In DNA, the CDR3 is TGTGCCAGTAGCCAGGGAGGGGTTCAAGAGACCCAGTACTTC. Translating gives CASSQGGVQETQYF. The V gene is TRBV19, the J gene TRBJ2-5; TRBD2 aligns across 7 bases. The CDR3 runs to 14 residues. Germline V gene sequence: CDR1 LNHDA, CDR2 SQIVND (reference sequence). The V gene end was trimmed by 6 bases and the J gene end by 2 bases; junction bases not matched to a gene: 6.

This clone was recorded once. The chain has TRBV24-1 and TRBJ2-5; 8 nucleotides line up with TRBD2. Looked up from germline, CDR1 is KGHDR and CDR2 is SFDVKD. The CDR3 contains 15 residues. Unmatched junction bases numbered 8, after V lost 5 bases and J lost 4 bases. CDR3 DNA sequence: TGTGCCACCAGTGCCCGGGGGGGGGCCGGAGAGACCCAGTACTTC. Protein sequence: CATSARGGAGETQYF.

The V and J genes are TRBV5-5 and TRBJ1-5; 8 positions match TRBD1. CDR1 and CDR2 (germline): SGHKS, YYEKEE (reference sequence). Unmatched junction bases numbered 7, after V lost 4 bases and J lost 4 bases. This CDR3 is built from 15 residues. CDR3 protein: CASSAGGSQNQPQHF. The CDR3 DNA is TGTGCCAGCAGCGCAGGGGGCAGCCAAAATCAGCCCCAGCATTTT. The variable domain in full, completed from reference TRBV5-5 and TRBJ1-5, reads DAGVTQSPTHLIKTRGQQVTLRCSPISGHKSVSWYQQVLGQGPQFIFQYYEKEERGRGNFPDRFSARQFPNYSSELNVNALLLGDSALYLCASSAGGSQNQPQHFGDGTRLSIL.

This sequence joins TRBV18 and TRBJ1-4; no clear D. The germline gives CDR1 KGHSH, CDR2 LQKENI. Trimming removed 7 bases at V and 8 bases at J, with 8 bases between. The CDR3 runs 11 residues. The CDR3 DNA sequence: TGTGCCAGCTTCGGGAGCGAAAAACTGTTTTTT. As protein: CASFGSEKLFF.

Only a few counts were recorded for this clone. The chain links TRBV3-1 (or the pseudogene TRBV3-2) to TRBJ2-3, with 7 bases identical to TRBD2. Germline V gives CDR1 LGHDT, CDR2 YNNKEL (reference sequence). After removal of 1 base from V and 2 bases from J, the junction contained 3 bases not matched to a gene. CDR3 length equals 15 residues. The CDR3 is CASSQASGFTDTQYF. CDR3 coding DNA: TGTGCCAGCAGCCAAGCTAGCGGATTCACAGATACGCAGTATTTT.

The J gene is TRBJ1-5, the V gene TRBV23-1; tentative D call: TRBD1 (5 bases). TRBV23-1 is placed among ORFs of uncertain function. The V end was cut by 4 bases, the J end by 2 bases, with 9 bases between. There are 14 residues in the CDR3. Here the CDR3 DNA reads TGCGCCAGCAGTCCAGGGTGCGGCAATCAGCCCCAGCATTTT. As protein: CASSPGCGNQPQHF.

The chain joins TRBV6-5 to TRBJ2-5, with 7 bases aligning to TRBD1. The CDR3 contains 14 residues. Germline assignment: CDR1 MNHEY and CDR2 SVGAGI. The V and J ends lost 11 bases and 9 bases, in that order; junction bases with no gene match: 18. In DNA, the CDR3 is TGTGCCGGAGCCCTGGGACAGCGTTTCGGTTCCCAGTACTTC. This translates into CAGALGQRFGSQYF.

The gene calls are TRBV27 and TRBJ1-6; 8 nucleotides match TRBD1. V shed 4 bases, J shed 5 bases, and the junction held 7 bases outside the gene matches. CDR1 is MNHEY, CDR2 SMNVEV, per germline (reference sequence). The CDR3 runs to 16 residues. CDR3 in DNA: TGTGCCAGCAGTTCCACAGACAGGGGTCATAATTCACCCCTCCACTTT. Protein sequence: CASSSTDRGHNSPLHF.